This entry features one TCR beta chain sequence. This specimen comes from a study of shared clonotypes between healthy human individuals. This CDR3 is 13 amino acids long. The germline V and J ends were trimmed by 1 base and 9 bases, with 10 bases remaining between them. From germline, CDR1 is SEHNR and CDR2 FQNEAQ (reference sequence). The repertoire was sequenced with immunoSEQ multiplex PCR; TCRdb's copy has only in-frame clones and lacks some. The sample yields around 1,100,000 clones, roughly 80% seen once. V and J are TRBV7-9 and TRBJ1-5; D uncertain. This sequence originates from a man aged 18 to 30 in good health. Some clones in this sample may be carry-over from other donors' samples. The sequenced material came from memory CD4+ T cells from PBMCs. The subset was: CD45RA-negative fraction. The CDR3 coding sequence is TGTGCCAGCAGCTTAGACCAATTGCCGCCCCAGCATTTT. Encoded protein: CASSLDQLPPQHF.